This passage covers 5 T cell receptor beta chains from one sample sequenced in a study of T cell responses to AZD1222 COVID-19 vaccine. Some clones are missing from TCRdb's copy, which holds only in-frame ones; the method was immunoSEQ multiplex PCR. The sample holds around 99,000 clones; approximately 90% are singletons and the top ten take about 12%. The sequences come from peripheral blood, collected on day 0 of AZD1222 vaccination. The source is an adult in good health.

The CDR3 sequence: CASSTGTGVTGELFF. CDR3 sequence (DNA): TGCGCCAGCAGCACCGGGACAGGGGTGACCGGGGAGCTGTTTTTT. The chain recombines TRBV5-1 with TRBJ2-2; TRBD1 matches 10 bases. With 4 bases clipped from V and 5 bases from J, the junction kept 5 bases outside the gene matches. This CDR3 is built from 15 residues. The germline CDR1 and CDR2 sequences are SGHRS and YFSETQ.

This clone was counted a single time. The V call is TRBV9, the J call TRBJ2-7, with 7 nucleotides matching TRBD2. Trimming cost V 3 bases and J 0 bases; bases outside gene matches: 3. The CDR3 has 14 residues. Germline V lookup: CDR1 SGDLS, CDR2 YYNGEE. Here the CDR3 reads CASSGASGSYEQYF. DNA for the CDR3: TGTGCCAGCAGCGGGGCTAGCGGCTCCTACGAGCAGTACTTC.

The chain is built from TRBV3-1 (or the pseudogene TRBV3-2) and TRBJ2-1; D not certain. The CDR3 contains 15 residues. Trimming shortened V by 0 bases and J by 0 bases, and 6 bases separated the two germline ends. Germline CDR1 reads LGHDT; CDR2 reads YNNKEL (reference sequence). DNA of the CDR3: TGTGCCAGCAGCCAAGATCCGAACTCCTACAATGAGCAGTTCTTC. Protein: CASSQDPNSYNEQFF.

The genes are TRBV2 and TRBJ1-1; perhaps TRBD1 as D (5 bases). In germline, CDR1 is SNHLY, CDR2 FYNNEI. This CDR3 has 14 residues. V lost 5 bases to trimming and J lost 1 base, with 11 bases between them. DNA for the CDR3: TGTGCCAGCAGTCTGGGACGGAGGAACACTGAAGCTTTCTTT. Translated: CASSLGRRNTEAFF.

The gene calls are TRBV7-9 and TRBJ2-1; D is perhaps TRBD2 (6 bases). With 0 bases removed from V and 3 bases from J, the gap between germline ends came to 15 bases. Germline CDR1 reads SEHNR; CDR2 reads FQNEAQ (reference sequence). This CDR3 has 17 residues. The CDR3 coding sequence is TGTGCCAGCAGCTTAGCGCCTACTAGCAACGTCTACAATGAGCAGTTCTTC. Its translation: CASSLAPTSNVYNEQFF.